The 13 T cell receptor beta chains below all came from one sample that was sequenced in a study of CD8 T cells in Susac syndrome. It was with random hexamers that roughly 0.45 to 1 ug RNA was reverse transcribed. TCRdb passed the immunoSEQ multiplex PCR reads through MiXCR, listing each CDR3 protein once. This sample has about 200,000 distinct CDR3 sequences, with 85% to 95% found just once. Sequencing was performed on CD4+ T cells from PBMCs. Receptor source: a human donor with multiple sclerosis.

This clonotype was observed once. The chain recombines TRBV18 with TRBJ1-1; no clear D. Trimming left V 3 bases short and J 1 base short, with 6 bases between. The length of the CDR3 is 13 residues. The germline gives CDR1 KGHSH, CDR2 LQKENI. CDR3 sequence reads: CASSPLPNTEAFF. For the CDR3, the DNA is TGTGCCAGCTCACCGCTCCCGAACACTGAAGCTTTCTTT.

The chain links TRBV20-1 to TRBJ1-1; perhaps TRBD1 as D (6 bases). The length of the CDR3 is 13 residues. Germline CDR1 and CDR2: DFQATT and SNEGSKA (reference sequence). The germline V and J ends were trimmed by 6 bases and 0 bases, with 11 bases remaining between them. As DNA, the CDR3 is TGCAGTGCCGGGGGGCACCTGAACACTGAAGCTTTCTTT. Protein: CSAGGHLNTEAFF.

The chain employs TRBV25-1 and TRBJ1-2, with unresolved D. Germline values: CDR1 MGHDK, CDR2 SYGVNS. The length of the CDR3 is 13 residues. The V end was cut by 8 bases, the J end by 4 bases, with 14 bases between. For the CDR3, the DNA is TGTGCCAGCTCAATTACGGAAACCTATGGCTACACCTTC. Its protein is CASSITETYGYTF.

This clonotype has a single count. J is TRBJ2-1 and V is TRBV4-2, with 9 positions matching TRBD2. V lost 1 base to trimming and J lost 0 bases; unmatched junction nucleotides: 4. This CDR3 is built from 17 residues. Germline lookup yields CDR1 LGHNA and CDR2 YNFKEQ. CDR3 amino acids: CASSQGQRGASYNEQFF. For the CDR3, the DNA is TGTGCCAGCAGCCAAGGCCAGCGGGGGGCCTCCTACAATGAGCAGTTCTTC.

The J gene is TRBJ1-2, the V gene TRBV3-1; D remains ambiguous. Germline assignment: CDR1 LGHDT and CDR2 YNNKEL (reference sequence). This CDR3 contains 13 residues. Trimming cost V 4 bases and J 8 bases, with 14 bases left between them. Here the CDR3 DNA reads TGTGCCAGCAGCCCCACCGTTGAGGGAGGCTACACCTTC. Encoded protein: CASSPTVEGGYTF. The full variable domain, completed using reference TRBV3-1 and TRBJ1-2, is DTAVSQTPKYLVTQMGNDKSIKCEQNLGHDTMYWYKQDSKKFLKIMFSYNNKELIINETVPNRFSPKSPDKAHLNLHINSLELGDSAVYFCASSPTVEGGYTFGSGTRLTVV.

The CDR3 DNA sequence: TGTGCCAGCGAGGGCACAGATACGCAGTATTTT. Protein product: CASEGTDTQYF. The genes are TRBV6-6 and TRBJ2-3, with D hard to call. The CDR3 covers 11 residues. CDR1 is MNHNY, CDR2 SVGAGI, per germline (reference sequence). V lost 8 bases and J lost 1, with 4 bases in between.

The chain has TRBV29-1 and TRBJ2-1; TRBD1 or TRBD2 may be the D gene (5 bases each). CDR1 SQVTM and CDR2 ANQGSEA come from the germline V gene. The CDR3 extends over 15 amino acids. V dropped 4 bases and J dropped 7 bases, with 20 bases sitting between them. The CDR3 DNA sequence: TGCAGCGTTGGGATGGGGCAGGGAGTTAGAAATGAGCAGTTCTTC. It specifies CSVGMGQGVRNEQFF.

V and J are TRBV5-6 and TRBJ2-1, with 7 bases that match TRBD2. This CDR3 region has 15 residues. V trimming: 2 bases; J trimming: 0 bases; junction bases outside the gene matches: 2. CDR1 and CDR2 from the germline V gene are SGHDT and YYEEEE. This CDR3 is CASSLGDYSYNEQFF. As DNA, the CDR3 is TGTGCCAGCAGCTTAGGGGACTACTCCTACAATGAGCAGTTCTTC.

This sequence joins TRBV7-3 and TRBJ2-3; D not certain. V lost 5 bases and J lost 5, with 14 bases in between. Germline CDR1 is SGHTA and CDR2 is FQGTGA. The CDR3 loop spans 14 amino acids. The CDR3 region is CASSPDTWGDTQYF. The DNA for the CDR3 is TGTGCCAGCAGCCCTGACACGTGGGGAGATACGCAGTATTTT.

The rearrangement joins TRBV29-1 to TRBJ2-4, with D possibly matching TRBD1 (6 bases). The ends were cut back, 5 bases at V and 7 bases at J, with 18 bases in the middle. Looked up from germline, CDR1 is SQVTM and CDR2 is ANQGSEA. The CDR3 is 14 residues long. The CDR3 DNA follows: TGCAGCGTTACAGCTGCAGGGGTATCTAACATTCAGTACTTC. Protein sequence: CSVTAAGVSNIQYF.

This chain uses TRBV3-1 with TRBJ1-1, with D tentatively TRBD1 (6 bases). The germline V and J ends were trimmed by 2 bases and 2 bases, with 18 bases remaining between them. The CDR3 totals 17 residues. CDR1 is LGHDT, CDR2 YNNKEL, per germline (reference sequence). For the CDR3, the DNA is TGTGCCAGCAGCCAACCTCTCGGGCCTGGGGGCAACACTGAAGCTTTCTTT. Translating it yields CASSQPLGPGGNTEAFF.

The chain couples TRBV30 to TRBJ1-1, with a weak D call TRBD1 (5 bases). The CDR3 totals 15 residues. Germline CDR1 reads GTSNPN; CDR2 reads SVGIG (reference sequence). V was cut by 0 bases and J by 7 bases, with 18 bases left in between. CDR3 bases: TGTGCCTGGAGTGTCTCGTGGCAGGGCGGGGATGAAGCTTTCTTT. It specifies CAWSVSWQGGDEAFF.

The genes are TRBV4-2 and TRBJ1-1; D remains ambiguous. Per the germline V gene, CDR1 is LGHNA and CDR2 is YNFKEQ. V shed 0 bases and J shed 2 bases, with 10 bases lying between them. CDR3 length: 15 amino acids. DNA for the CDR3: TGTGCCAGCAGCCAAGAACGACAAGTTAACACTGAAGCTTTCTTT. This gives the protein CASSQERQVNTEAFF.